The rows below give T cell receptor beta chains drawn from one sample of a study of T cells in Graves' hyperthyroidism and ophthalmopathy. One entry per CDR3 protein, called by TCRdb with MiXCR from the multiplex PCR reads. The table lists roughly 740,000 distinct CDR3 sequences, roughly 17% of them singletons. The sample consisted of blood. These receptors all come from a man between 18 and 35 years old with Graves' hyperthyroidism. CDR3s leave out the opening cysteine and the closing phenylalanine or tryptophan. Clone size is stated in some rows and not others, as once, few, many or a class when expanded.

cdr3_length j_call clone_size v_call cdr3_aa
12 TRBJ2-7 many TRBV20-1 SAISPSGGYEQY
13 TRBJ1-4 many TRBV28 ASSFFVGGSEKLF
14 TRBJ2-3 . TRBV28 ASSPSGGLEADTQY
11 TRBJ2-1 few TRBV7-3 ASSTDIYNEQF
12 TRBJ2-7 . TRBV12-3/TRBV12-4 ASNIRGLGYEQY
10 TRBJ2-7 many TRBV7-9 ASSQGWNEQY
16 TRBJ2-1 few TRBV7-9 ASSLDRRLAGGYNEQF
14 TRBJ2-2 few TRBV6-4 ASSYPTEINTGELF
15 TRBJ1-2 few TRBV25-1 ASSDPGQGPEGYGYT
10 TRBJ1-2 many TRBV3-1 ASSQGGNGYT
13 TRBJ2-7 many TRBV28 ASSFGTSGTDEQY
14 TRBJ2-3 many TRBV11-2 ASSLGQGGVSDTQY
11 TRBJ1-1 many TRBV20-1 SARDRGRGEAF
13 TRBJ2-5 many TRBV20-1 SARAELRAQETQY